The 9 T cell receptor beta chains below were found in one sample sequenced in a study of blood T cell repertoires in COVID-19. Assay used: immunoSEQ multiplex PCR; TCRdb lists only in-frame clones, some missing. The data contain roughly 260,000 clones, 75% to 95% of them singletons. The sequenced sample consisted of peripheral blood. These receptors originate from a person aged 18-30 years with COVID-19, enrolled during active disease.

The chain combines TRBV14 with TRBJ1-2; no reliable D call. V was shortened by 1 base and J by 8 bases, with 14 bases between the two germline ends. Germline assignment: CDR1 SGHDN and CDR2 FVKESK. The CDR3 covers 14 residues. Here the CDR3 DNA reads TGTGCCAGCAGCCAAGGAGGGTTCGGTCGAGGCTACACCTTC. Translating gives CASSQGGFGRGYTF.

The rearrangement joins TRBV28 to TRBJ2-3; 12 nucleotides agree with TRBD2. This CDR3 contains 16 residues. Germline values: CDR1 MDHEN, CDR2 SYDVKM. Losses at the gene ends were 4 bases for V and 5 bases for J; bases not matched to a gene: 7. CDR3 region: CASSSPSGRALDTQYF. CDR3 DNA sequence: TGTGCCAGCAGTTCCCCTAGCGGGAGGGCCTTAGATACGCAGTATTTT.

J is TRBJ2-7 and V is TRBV6-6, with 7 bases matching TRBD2. In germline, CDR1 is MNHNY, CDR2 SVGAGI (reference sequence). V gave up 5 bases and J gave up 2 bases; unmatched junction bases: 6. CDR3 size: 14 residues. The CDR3 region is CASSRAGEAYEQYF. The CDR3 DNA sequence: TGTGCCAGCAGTCGCGCGGGGGAGGCCTACGAGCAGTACTTC.

V is TRBV28 and J is TRBJ1-5, with 9 bases lining up with TRBD1. The V gene end was trimmed by 7 bases and the J gene end by 7 bases; junction bases not matched to a gene: 8. The length of the CDR3 is 14 residues. The germline gives CDR1 MDHEN, CDR2 SYDVKM. CDR3 protein: CASTGDRVDQPQHF. The CDR3 bases are TGTGCCAGCACCGGGGACAGGGTGGACCAGCCCCAGCATTTT. Supplemented by reference TRBV28 and TRBJ1-5, the full variable domain reads DVKVTQSSRYLVKRTGEKVFLECVQDMDHENMFWYRQDPGLGLRLIYFSYDVKMKEKGDIPEGYSVSREKKERFSLILESASTNQTSMYLCASTGDRVDQPQHFGDGTRLSIL.

Points on this clone: Possible read error: a much larger clone is one base away. The same CDR3 can be traced to other DNA sequences in this sample. The chain couples TRBV11-2 to TRBJ1-1; 9 bases line up with TRBD1. There are 14 residues in the CDR3. Germline loops: CDR1 SGHAT, CDR2 FQNNGV. The V segment lost 4 bases and the J segment 2 bases; nucleotides outside the gene matches: 2. Here the CDR3 DNA reads TGTGCCAGCAGCTCGGGACAGGGAAACACTGAAGCTTTCTTT. Translated: CASSSGQGNTEAFF.

V usage is TRBV21-1 and J usage is TRBJ2-2; the table's D gene call, TRBD2, was not cross checked with the DNA. TRBV21-1 is designated a pseudogene. CDR3 size: 16 residues. CDR3 in amino acids: CASSKVRAENPGELFF. The CDR3 DNA is TGTGCCAGCAGCAAAGTTCGAGCGGAAAACCCCGGGGAGCTGTTTTTT.

This chain uses TRBV19 with TRBJ1-5; D is unclear. CDR1 and CDR2 (germline): LNHDA, SQIVND (reference sequence). CDR3 length: 12 residues. V was cut by 3 bases and J by 10 bases, with 10 bases left in between. The CDR3 sequence is CASSISVRPQHF. The CDR3 DNA is TGTGCCAGTAGTATCTCGGTTCGCCCCCAGCATTTT.

The chain joins TRBV18 to TRBJ2-3; D possibly corresponds to TRBD1 (6 bases). The CDR3 is made up of 13 amino acids. V gave up 0 bases and J gave up 7 bases, with 8 bases separating them. Germline V lookup: CDR1 KGHSH, CDR2 LQKENI. Here the CDR3 reads CASSPPQGNTQYF. Written as DNA, the CDR3 is TGTGCCAGCTCACCACCGCAGGGGAATACGCAGTATTTT.

The chain combines TRBV5-6 with TRBJ1-3; no reliable D call. The CDR3 covers 12 residues. Trimming cost V 4 bases and J 7 bases, with 9 bases left between them. Germline V gene sequence: CDR1 SGHDT, CDR2 YYEEEE. The chain's CDR3 is CASSTAFNTIYF. In DNA form, the CDR3 reads TGTGCCAGCAGCACAGCCTTCAACACCATATATTTT. The whole variable domain, filled in from reference TRBV5-6 and TRBJ1-3, reads DAGVTQSPTHLIKTRGQQVTLRCSPKSGHDTVSWYQQALGQGPQFIFQYYEEEERQRGNFPDRFSGHQFPNYSSELNVNALLLGDSALYLCASSTAFNTIYFGEGSWLTVV.